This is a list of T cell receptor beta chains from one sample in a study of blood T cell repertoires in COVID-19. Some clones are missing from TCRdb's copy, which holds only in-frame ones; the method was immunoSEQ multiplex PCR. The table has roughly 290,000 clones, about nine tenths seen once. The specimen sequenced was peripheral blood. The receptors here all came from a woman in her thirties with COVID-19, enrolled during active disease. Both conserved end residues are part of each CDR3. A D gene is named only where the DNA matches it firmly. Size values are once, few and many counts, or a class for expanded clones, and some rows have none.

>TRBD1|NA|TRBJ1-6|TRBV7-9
CASSLEAGQVDSPLHF
TGTGCCAGCAGCCTAGAGGCGGGACAGGTTGATTCACCCCTCCACTTT
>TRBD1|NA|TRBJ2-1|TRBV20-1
CSASFDAGTGDEQFF
TGCAGTGCTAGTTTCGACGCCGGGACAGGGGATGAGCAGTTCTTC
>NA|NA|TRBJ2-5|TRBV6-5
CASTRLETQYF
TGTGCCAGCACTAGACTGGAGACCCAGTACTTC
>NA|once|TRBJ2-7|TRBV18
CASSPGLYEQYF
TGTGCCAGCTCACCAGGGCTGTACGAGCAGTACTTC
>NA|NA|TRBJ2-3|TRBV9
CASSRDTSTDTQYF
TGTGCCAGCAGCCGGGACACCAGCACAGATACGCAGTATTTT
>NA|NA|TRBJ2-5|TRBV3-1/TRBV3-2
CASSQDPGETQYF
TGTGCCAGCAGCCAAGACCCAGGGGAGACCCAGTACTTC
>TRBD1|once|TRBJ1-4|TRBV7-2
CASSETADRAGEKLFF
TGTGCCAGCAGCGAAACCGCGGACAGGGCGGGCGAAAAACTGTTTTTT
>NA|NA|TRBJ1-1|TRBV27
CASENGTRAFF
TGTGCCAGCGAGAACGGGACAAGGGCTTTCTTT
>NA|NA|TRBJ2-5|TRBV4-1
CASSQIVGGKETQYF
TGCGCCAGCAGCCAAATAGTTGGGGGGAAAGAGACCCAGTACTTC
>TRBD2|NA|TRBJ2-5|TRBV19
CASSIGAGVGETQYF
TGTGCCAGTAGTATAGGAGCGGGAGTGGGGGAGACCCAGTACTTC
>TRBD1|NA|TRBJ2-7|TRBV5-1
CASSLIRGRLNEQYF
TGCGCCAGCAGCTTGATCAGGGGGCGCTTAAACGAGCAGTACTTC
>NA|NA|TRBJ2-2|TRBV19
CASTMDPGINTGELFF
TGTGCCAGTACCATGGATCCCGGGATCAACACCGGGGAGCTGTTTTTT
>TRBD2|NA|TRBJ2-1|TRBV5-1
CASSFRPGTSGNEQFF
TGCGCCAGCAGCTTCCGACCCGGGACTAGCGGCAATGAGCAGTTCTTC
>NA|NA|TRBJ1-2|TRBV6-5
CASSKGTDYGYTF
TGTGCCAGCAGTAAGGGGACTGACTATGGCTACACCTTC
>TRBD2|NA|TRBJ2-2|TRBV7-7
CASGTSPGELFF
TGTGCTAGCGGGACTAGCCCCGGGGAGCTGTTTTTT
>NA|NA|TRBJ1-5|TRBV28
CASSLSGYGQPQHF
TGTGCCAGCAGTTTATCAGGGTATGGTCAGCCCCAGCATTTT
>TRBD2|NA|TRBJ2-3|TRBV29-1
CSVVGTSSPDTQYF
TGCAGCGTTGTCGGGACTAGTTCCCCAGATACGCAGTATTTT
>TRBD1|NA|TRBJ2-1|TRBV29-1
CSGTDRERYNEQFF
TGCAGCGGTACTGACAGGGAACGCTACAATGAGCAGTTCTTC
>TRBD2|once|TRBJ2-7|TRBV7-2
CASSIPTSGSNEQYF
TGTGCCAGCAGCATACCGACTAGCGGGAGTAACGAGCAGTACTTC
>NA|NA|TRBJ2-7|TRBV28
CASSLGLAGYEQYF
TGTGCCAGCAGTTTAGGGTTGGCGGGCTACGAGCAGTACTTC
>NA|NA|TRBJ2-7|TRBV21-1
CASRFDEQYF
TGTGCCAGTCGGTTTGACGAGCAGTACTTC
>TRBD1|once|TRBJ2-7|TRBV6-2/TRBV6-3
CASSHGTELYEQYF
TGTGCCAGCAGCCACGGGACAGAGTTATACGAGCAGTACTTC
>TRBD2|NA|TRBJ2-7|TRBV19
CASSTSGRAEQYF
TGTGCCAGTAGTACTAGCGGGAGGGCCGAGCAGTACTTC
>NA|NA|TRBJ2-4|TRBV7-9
CASSPPGEEIQYF
TGTGCCAGCAGCCCACCAGGGGAAGAAATTCAGTACTTC
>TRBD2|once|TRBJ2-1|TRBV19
CASSQWTSGLKEQFF
TGTGCCAGTAGTCAGTGGACTAGCGGGTTGAAGGAGCAGTTCTTC
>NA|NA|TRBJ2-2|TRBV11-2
CASSRTIGTGNTGELFF
TGTGCCAGCAGCCGTACTATAGGTACTGGGAACACCGGGGAGCTGTTTTTT
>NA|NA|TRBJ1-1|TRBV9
CASSVAPGNTEAFF
TGTGCCAGCAGCGTAGCCCCAGGGAACACTGAAGCTTTCTTT
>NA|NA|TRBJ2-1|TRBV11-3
CASSLQAGSYNEQFF
TGTGCCAGCAGCTTACAAGCCGGTTCCTACAATGAGCAGTTCTTC
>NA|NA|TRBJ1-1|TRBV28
CASSEGGGDNTEAFF
TGTGCCAGCAGTGAGGGGGGGGGAGACAACACTGAAGCTTTCTTT
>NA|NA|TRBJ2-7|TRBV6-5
CASSYTQGYGEQYF
TGTGCCAGCAGTTACACCCAGGGATACGGCGAGCAGTACTTC
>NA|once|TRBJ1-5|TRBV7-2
CASSPREGGTQPQHF
TGTGCCAGCAGCCCCCGAGAGGGAGGGACTCAGCCCCAGCATTTT
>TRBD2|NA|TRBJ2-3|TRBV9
CASSVGTSVTDTQYF
TGTGCCAGCAGCGTCGGGACTAGCGTCACAGATACGCAGTATTTT
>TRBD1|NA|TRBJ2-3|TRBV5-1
CASSPGTGSDTQYF
TGCGCCAGCAGCCCCGGGACAGGCTCAGATACGCAGTATTTT
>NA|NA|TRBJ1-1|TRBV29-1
CSVVATNTEAFF
TGCAGCGTTGTAGCTACGAACACTGAAGCTTTCTTT
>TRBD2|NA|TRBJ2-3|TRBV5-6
CASSIYSGRATDTQYF
TGTGCCAGCAGCATTTATAGCGGGAGGGCCACAGATACGCAGTATTTT
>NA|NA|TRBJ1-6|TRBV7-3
CASSQGAVNSPLHF
TGTGCCAGCAGCCAAGGGGCGGTTAATTCACCCCTCCACTTT
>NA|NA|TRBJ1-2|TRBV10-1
CASSGARGAGGTTYGYTF
TGCGCCAGCAGTGGGGCCCGGGGGGCCGGCGGAACCACCTATGGCTACACCTTC
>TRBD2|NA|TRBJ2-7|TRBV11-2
CASSLGGGYEQYF
TGTGCCAGCAGCTTAGGGGGGGGCTACGAGCAGTACTTC